The T cell receptor (beta chain) described here comes from a study of shared clonotypes between healthy human individuals. Turning to this clone: Its specificity is unknown.

The CDR3 covers 14 residues. Trimming shortened V by 4 bases and J by 0 bases, and 13 bases separated the two germline ends. CDR1 is SQVTM and CDR2 is ANQGSEA in the germline V gene. Naive CD8 cells lacked CD45RO and underwent positive selection for CCR7, leaving out terminally differentiated effector memory CD45RA+ cells. General study points: Clonotype sharing among donors, it was expected, would be affected by sequencing depth.

Clones were read by immunoSEQ multiplex PCR, and TCRdb kept only the in-frame ones, dropping some. The sample has about 680,000 clones, about 92% seen once. Sequencing was done on a sample of naive CD8+ T cells sorted from blood. This sequence was found in a man aged 30-40 years in good health. The chain employs TRBV29-1 and TRBJ2-7; no clear D gene. CDR3 amino acids: CSVVLSAGSYEQYF. The CDR3 DNA reads TGCAGCGTTGTGCTTTCGGCAGGCTCCTACGAGCAGTACTTC.